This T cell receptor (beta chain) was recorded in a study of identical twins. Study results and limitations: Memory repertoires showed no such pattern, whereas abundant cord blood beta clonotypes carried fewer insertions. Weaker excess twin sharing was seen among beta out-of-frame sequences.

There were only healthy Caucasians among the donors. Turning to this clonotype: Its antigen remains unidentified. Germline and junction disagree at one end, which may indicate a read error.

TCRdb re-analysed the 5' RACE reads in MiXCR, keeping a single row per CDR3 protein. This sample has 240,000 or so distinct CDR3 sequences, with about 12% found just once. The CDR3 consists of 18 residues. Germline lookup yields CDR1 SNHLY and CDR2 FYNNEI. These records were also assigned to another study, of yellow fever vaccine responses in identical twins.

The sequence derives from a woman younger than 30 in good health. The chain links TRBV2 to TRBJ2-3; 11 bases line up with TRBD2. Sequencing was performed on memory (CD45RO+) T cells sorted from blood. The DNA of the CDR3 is TGTGCCATCAGTTTAAGGAGGAGGGCTAGCGGGGGGACAGATACGCAGTATTTT. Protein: CAISLRRRASGGTDTQYF.